This TCR beta chain was sequenced for a study of Graves' ophthalmopathy and Graves' hyperthyroidism. General study points: Detected in blood as well were most expanded thyroid clonotypes with frequency above 0.001.

V was clipped by 7 bases and J by 4 bases, with 13 bases between them. CDR3 length equals 13 residues. Germline-derived CDR1 and CDR2 are MNHEY and SMNVEV (reference sequence). Absence of ophthalmopathy within 18 months of follow-up defined stable hyperthyroidism. Orbital computed tomography and thyroid ultrasound, along with TRAb, serum thyroxine and clinical symptoms, underpinned diagnosis. From RNA, the CDR3 regions of TCR beta chains were amplified and sequenced. First-round RT-PCR used HTBI primers; second-round multiplex PCR followed. One entry per CDR3 protein results from TCRdb running MiXCR on the multiplex PCR reads. The sample yields over 500,000 distinct CDR3 sequences, about a fifth seen once. This clonotype was seen ten or more times. As yet, its antigen is unknown.

The chain links TRBV27 to TRBJ1-1, with D possibly TRBD1 on 6 matching bases. The receptor's source is a woman between 18 and 30 years old with stable Graves' hyperthyroidism. Some clones in this sample may be carry-over from other donors' samples. Specimen: peripheral blood. As DNA, the CDR3 is TGTGCCAGCACCCTTCGCAGGGGCACTGAAGCTTTCTTT. Protein sequence: CASTLRRGTEAFF.